This T cell receptor beta chain was identified during a study of blood T cells in healthy people across ages. Peripheral blood, about 9.3 milliliters per donor, was collected. A second PCR, run for roughly 7 to 11 cycles, used a sample-barcoded 5' primer plus a J-beta primer mix. TCRdb reprocessed the 5' RACE reads with MiXCR, giving one entry per CDR3 protein. The sample lists over 1,500,000 distinct CDR3 sequences; more than 35% were seen once. This clonotype was recorded once. The antigen remains undetermined. The CDR3 totals 14 residues. Trimming took off 6 bases at V and 8 bases at J, with 19 bases between the two ends. Looked up from germline, CDR1 is MDHEN and CDR2 is SYDVKM. Whole-study findings and limits: When set beside aged donors, long-lived donors presented more naive CD4+ cells and higher diversity. PBMCs were not sorted, which prevented a conclusive comparison of naive versus antigen-experienced cells. As naive T cell percentage varied, TCR beta diversity correlated strongly with it.

The chain couples TRBV28 to TRBJ1-1, with D possibly TRBD1 on 5 matching bases. Sequencing was done on a sample of blood. The receptor was derived from a human donor in good health. The CDR3, as DNA: TGTGCCAGCAGCCTAAGTCGTCAGGGAGTCGAAGCTTTCTTT. Amino acid sequence: CASSLSRQGVEAFF. Filled out from reference TRBV28 and TRBJ1-1, the complete variable domain reads DVKVTQSSRYLVKRTGEKVFLECVQDMDHENMFWYRQDPGLGLRLIYFSYDVKMKEKGDIPEGYSVSREKKERFSLILESASTNQTSMYLCASSLSRQGVEAFFGQGTRLTVV.